This T cell receptor (beta chain) was observed in a study of T cell clonotyping in hematopoietic cell transplantation. General observations from the study: Few recipient clonotypes overlapped donors; over 95% were de novo at given depth.

The CDR3 is 12 amino acids. Trimming took off 2 bases at V and 10 bases at J, with 12 bases between the two ends. The germline V gene encodes CDR1 SGHDT and CDR2 YYEEEE. Profiled with immunoSEQ multiplex PCR; TCRdb holds only in-frame clones, not every one. The sample holds 40,000 to 45,000 clones, 94% seen once. Details on this clone: The antigen remains unidentified.

V usage is TRBV5-6 and J usage is TRBJ1-1, with D maybe TRBD1 (6 bases). Sequencing input: peripheral blood mononuclear cells. This TCR was recovered from a woman between 50 and 59 years old in good health. Some clones in this sample may be carry-over from other donors' samples. The chain's CDR3 is CASSFRGTRAFF. The CDR3 DNA reads TGTGCCAGCAGCTTTCGGGGGACAAGAGCTTTCTTT.